The 26 T cell receptor beta chains reported below all come from one sample, sequenced in a study of cytomegalovirus exposure and HLA in healthy donors. The PCR made use of 60 Vbeta and 13 Jbeta primers. Profiled with immunoSEQ multiplex PCR; TCRdb holds only in-frame clones, not every one. Of 100,000 to 150,000 clones detected, more than 65% appear once; the ten largest clones hold roughly 3%. The sample consisted of PBMCs. These TCRs come from a woman in her late teens or twenties in good health and CMV-seropositive.

V is TRBV6-5 and J is TRBJ1-5, with D tentatively TRBD1 (5 bases). The CDR3 consists of 13 residues. Per germline, CDR1 MNHEY and CDR2 SVGAGI. The V end lost 8 bases, the J end lost 8 bases, and 16 bases lay between the germline ends. The CDR3 sequence: CASDKWTMEPQHF. Written as DNA, the CDR3 is TGTGCCAGCGATAAGTGGACAATGGAGCCCCAGCATTTT.

This chain links TRBV5-1 with TRBJ2-5, with a weak D call TRBD1 (5 bases). The DNA end lines up better with TRBJ2-7; the J call may be wrong. The CDR3 totals 13 residues. CDR1 is SGHRS, CDR2 YFSETQ, per germline. The DNA for the CDR3 is TGCGCCAGCAGCTTGCAGGGATCCTACGAGCAGTACTTC. Its protein is CASSLQGSYEQYF.

This clone has more than one count but fewer than ten. The chain is built from TRBV11-2 and TRBJ1-4; D unresolved. This CDR3 region has 14 residues. Germline loops: CDR1 SGHAT, CDR2 FQNNGV. The ends were cut back, 3 bases at V and 1 base at J, with 6 bases in the middle. CDR3 region: CASSFTGTNEKLFF. CDR3 coding DNA: TGTGCCAGCAGCTTTACTGGAACTAATGAAAAACTGTTTTTT. Supplemented by reference TRBV11-2 and TRBJ1-4, the full variable domain reads EAGVAQSPRYKIIEKRQSVAFWCNPISGHATLYWYQQILGQGPKLLIQFQNNGVVDDSQLPKDRFSAERLKGVDSTLKIQPAKLEDSAVYLCASSFTGTNEKLFFGSGTQLSVL.

The chain has TRBV6-5 and TRBJ2-3; 10 nucleotides match TRBD2. The ends lost 2 bases at V and 4 bases at J; junction bases unmatched: 6. Germline values: CDR1 MNHEY, CDR2 SVGAGI. CDR3 length: 16 amino acids. The CDR3 here is CASSYISGGAADTQYF. For the CDR3, the DNA is TGTGCCAGCAGTTACATAAGCGGGGGGGCCGCAGATACGCAGTATTTT.

The gene calls are TRBV7-9 and TRBJ2-7, with a possible D match to TRBD1 (6 bases). Germline CDR1 SEHNR, CDR2 FQNEAQ (reference sequence). The CDR3 covers 16 residues. V was trimmed by 5 bases and J by 6 bases, leaving 23 bases between them. The CDR3 spells CASSPPVGTSDAEQYF. For the CDR3, the DNA is TGTGCCAGCAGCCCACCGGTAGGGACAAGTGACGCCGAGCAGTACTTC.

The chain employs TRBV5-5 and TRBJ2-3; 10 positions match TRBD2. CDR1 is SGHKS, CDR2 YYEKEE, per germline (reference sequence). V dropped 4 bases and J dropped 4; count of bases not matched to a gene: 9. This CDR3 spans 16 amino acids. CDR3 DNA: TGTGCCAGCAGCCTTGGGCTAGCGGGGGACGCAGATACGCAGTATTTT. Protein sequence: CASSLGLAGDADTQYF.

The V and J genes are TRBV6-1 and TRBJ1-1; D possibly corresponds to TRBD1 (6 bases). The V and J ends lost 8 bases and 3 bases respectively, with 13 bases between them. Germline CDR1 reads MNHNS; CDR2 reads SASEGT. CDR3 size: 13 residues. CDR3 sequence reads: CASAWKGDTEAFF. CDR3 DNA: TGTGCCAGCGCGTGGAAGGGGGACACTGAAGCTTTCTTT.

This clone has only one observation. The rearrangement joins TRBV11-3 to TRBJ2-1; no reliable D call. The V gene lost 4 bases and the J gene lost 6 bases, with 10 bases spanning the gap. Germline CDR1 reads SGHNT; CDR2 reads YENEEA. The CDR3 runs 13 residues. CDR3 residues: CASSSEERNEQFF. The CDR3 nucleotides are TGTGCCAGCAGCTCCGAGGAGCGCAATGAGCAGTTCTTC. The full variable domain, in which reference TRBV11-3 and TRBJ2-1 provide the parts outside the CDR3, is EAGVVQSPRYKIIEKKQPVAFWCNPISGHNTLYWYLQNLGQGPELLIRYENEEAVDDSQLPKDRFSAERLKGVDSTLKIQPAELGDSAVYLCASSSEERNEQFFGPGTRLTVL.

Remarks on this clone: One junction end does not reproduce the germline sequence, and a read error may be involved. V is TRBV6-5 and J is TRBJ1-1; TRBD1 aligns across 7 bases. This CDR3 has 12 amino acids. In germline, CDR1 is MNHEY, CDR2 SVGAGI. The CDR3 sequence: CASSYRAGGLIF. The CDR3 coding sequence is TGTGCCAGCAGTTACCGGGCAGGGGGGCTTATCTTT.

This clone showed up just once. The rearrangement uses TRBV19 and TRBJ1-5; D unclear. V lost 5 bases and J lost 0, with 8 bases in between. From germline, CDR1 is LNHDA and CDR2 SQIVND (reference sequence). The CDR3 runs to 14 residues. Here the CDR3 reads CASSVQSSNQPQHF. Written as DNA, the CDR3 is TGTGCCAGTAGTGTCCAGTCTAGCAATCAGCCCCAGCATTTT.

V gene TRBV6-6 combines with J gene TRBJ1-5; D remains unclear. The CDR3 sequence is 13 residues long. The V end lost 3 bases, the J end lost 4 bases, and 7 bases lay between the germline ends. Germline V gene data show CDR1 as MNHNY and CDR2 as SVGAGI (reference sequence). The CDR3 loop reads CASSYGSNQPQHF. Here the CDR3 DNA reads TGTGCCAGCAGTTATGGGAGTAATCAGCCCCAGCATTTT.

J is TRBJ2-2 and V is TRBV6-4; 8 bases fit TRBD2. The CDR3 sequence is 16 residues long. Germline CDR1 is MRHNA and CDR2 is SNTAGT. V lost 0 bases, J lost 3 bases, and 3 bases stayed unmatched. The CDR3 bases are TGTGCCAGCAGTGACTCGTCCGGGGGGGACACCGGGGAGCTGTTTTTT. Its protein product is CASSDSSGGDTGELFF.

This clone has only one observation. The V call is TRBV7-2, the J call TRBJ2-3, with TRBD2 as a possible D gene (7 bases). V was pared by 4 bases and J by 3 bases, with 17 bases between. In germline, CDR1 is SGHTA, CDR2 FQGNSA. This CDR3 region has 16 residues. CDR3 in DNA: TGTGCCAGCAGCTCCCTTTGGGGGGGGGCGACAGATACGCAGTATTTT. Its translation is CASSSLWGGATDTQYF.

The chain carries TRBV6-5 and TRBJ1-1; TRBD1 is a possible D gene (5 bases). CDR1 is MNHEY and CDR2 is SVGAGI in the germline V gene. V was clipped by 2 bases and J by 4 bases, with 8 bases between them. CDR3 length equals 13 residues. The CDR3 nucleotides are TGTGCCAGCAGTTACCGGGGGGGCACTGAAGCTTTCTTT. Protein sequence: CASSYRGGTEAFF.

This clone was recorded once. The rearrangement links TRBV9 to TRBJ2-3, with 11 bases matching TRBD2. V lost 4 bases to trimming and J lost 4 bases; unmatched junction nucleotides: 8. The CDR3 consists of 16 residues. CDR1 is SGDLS, CDR2 YYNGEE, per germline. The CDR3 DNA sequence: TGTGCCAGCAGCTCGGATAGCGGGGGGGCCGCAGATACGCAGTATTTT. This encodes CASSSDSGGAADTQYF.

The chain links TRBV29-1 to TRBJ2-5; D may be TRBD2 (7 bases). The V end was cut by 6 bases, the J end by 5 bases, with 13 bases between. From germline, CDR1 is SQVTM and CDR2 ANQGSEA. CDR3 length: 12 residues. The CDR3 region is CSVLQGGETQYF. The CDR3 DNA is TGCAGCGTGCTACAGGGAGGGGAGACCCAGTACTTC.

The chain is built from TRBV5-6 and TRBJ2-7; a possible D gene is TRBD2 (5 bases). Germline V lookup: CDR1 SGHDT, CDR2 YYEEEE. V was trimmed by 2 bases and J by 2 bases, leaving 8 bases between them. This CDR3 region has 13 residues. CDR3 bases: TGTGCCAGCAGCTTTTCCGGGGCCTACGAGCAGTACTTC. It specifies CASSFSGAYEQYF.

CDR3 region: CASSLVGRVEQYF. CDR3 DNA sequence: TGTGCCAGCAGCTTAGTGGGCAGGGTCGAGCAGTACTTC. The rearrangement joins TRBV11-3 to TRBJ2-5, with D possibly being TRBD1 (5 bases). The DNA end is more similar to TRBJ2-7, so the J call may be wrong. Germline V lookup: CDR1 SGHNT, CDR2 YENEEA. CDR3 length: 13 amino acids.

The V gene is TRBV5-5, the J gene TRBJ1-1; 12 bases map to TRBD1. The junction had 9 bases not matched to a gene; V was cut back by 4 bases and J by 2 bases. Germline-derived CDR1 and CDR2 are SGHKS and YYEKEE (reference sequence). The CDR3 loop spans 17 amino acids. The CDR3 region is CASSPGPGTGGNTEAFF. The CDR3 DNA is TGTGCCAGCAGCCCCGGTCCCGGGACAGGGGGCAACACTGAAGCTTTCTTT.

This chain connects TRBV14 to TRBJ2-7; D unresolved. Germline V gene lookup returns CDR1 SGHDN and CDR2 FVKESK. With 10 bases removed from V and 1 base from J, the gap between germline ends came to 14 bases. The CDR3 spans 13 residues. The CDR3 loop is CAIKPRISYEQYF. In DNA, the CDR3 is TGTGCCATCAAACCCAGGATTTCCTACGAGCAGTACTTC.

The chain couples TRBV30 to TRBJ1-4, with D uncertain. The germline CDR1 and CDR2 sequences are GTSNPN and SVGIG (reference sequence). The CDR3 covers 14 residues. The germline V and J ends were trimmed by 4 bases and 0 bases, with 9 bases remaining between them. The DNA for the CDR3 is TGTGCCTGGACCGGGGTAGCAACTAATGAAAAACTGTTTTTT. It yields the protein CAWTGVATNEKLFF.

The chain is built from TRBV7-2 and TRBJ1-2; D might be TRBD1 (6 bases). This CDR3 is 14 amino acids long. Trimming cost V 5 bases and J 4 bases, with 14 bases left between them. CDR1 is SGHTA and CDR2 is FQGNSA in the germline V gene. This CDR3 reads CASSPNQGRYGYTF. The CDR3 DNA sequence: TGTGCCAGCAGCCCTAACCAGGGGCGCTATGGCTACACCTTC.

V gene TRBV7-9 combines with J gene TRBJ1-2, with D tentatively TRBD1 (5 bases). Trimming took off 1 base at V and 2 bases at J, with 11 bases between the two ends. The V gene's germline CDR1 is SEHNR and CDR2 FQNEAQ (reference sequence). This CDR3 region has 15 residues. In nucleotides, the CDR3 is TGTGCCAGCAGCTTAGTCGGGGGGTCGAACTATGGCTACACCTTC. Its translation: CASSLVGGSNYGYTF.

This clone came up a few times. V usage is TRBV5-1 and J usage is TRBJ1-1; D possibly corresponds to TRBD1 (5 bases). Trimming removed 2 bases at V and 1 base at J, with 15 bases between. Germline V lookup: CDR1 SGHRS, CDR2 YFSETQ. The CDR3 is made up of 16 amino acids. The CDR3 sequence is CASSLWGRESNTEAFF. The CDR3 DNA is TGCGCCAGCAGCTTATGGGGCAGGGAATCGAACACTGAAGCTTTCTTT.

The chain joins TRBV10-2 to TRBJ2-5; D is unclear. The V end lost 0 bases, the J end lost 5 bases, and 4 bases lay between the germline ends. The CDR3 loop spans 12 amino acids. Germline values: CDR1 WSHSY, CDR2 SAAADI. The CDR3 sequence: CASSESGETQYF. The CDR3 bases are TGCGCCAGCAGTGAGTCTGGCGAGACCCAGTACTTC.

V gene TRBV29-1 combines with J gene TRBJ1-2; D is perhaps TRBD1 (5 bases). The length of the CDR3 is 13 residues. CDR1 and CDR2 from the germline V gene are SQVTM and ANQGSEA. V dropped 4 bases and J dropped 7 bases, with 16 bases sitting between them. The CDR3 region is CSVGDDRGAGYTF. DNA of the CDR3: TGCAGCGTTGGAGATGACCGCGGGGCTGGCTACACCTTC.